These 28 T cell receptor beta chains share one sample of origin, sequenced in a study of immune cell composition in non-small cell lung cancer. Only in-frame clones appear in the TCRdb table, and some are missing; sequencing was by immunoSEQ multiplex PCR. The table includes around 2,200 clones, around 75% detected once. Sequencing was done on a sample of lung tumor tissue. These receptors were collected from a human donor with non-small cell lung cancer.

The V and J genes are TRBV13 and TRBJ2-7; unclear D gene. Germline V gene sequence: CDR1 PRHDT, CDR2 FYEKMQ (reference sequence). Trimming stripped 8 bases from V and 5 bases from J, with 10 bases between. This CDR3 comprises 11 residues. The DNA for the CDR3 is TGTGCCAGCGGTGGCCACGACGAGCAGTACTTC. It codes for CASGGHDEQYF.

The chain has TRBV7-3 and TRBJ2-1, with 8 bases matching TRBD2. CDR3 length: 15 residues. V trimming: 3 bases; J trimming: 6 bases; junction bases outside the gene matches: 7. Per germline, CDR1 SGHTA and CDR2 FQGTGA. The CDR3, as DNA: TGTGCCAGCAGCTTTACCCCGGGGGGGATCAATGAGCAGTTCTTC. It yields the protein CASSFTPGGINEQFF.

The chain has TRBV6-6 and TRBJ1-2; 8 positions match TRBD1. The length of the CDR3 is 16 residues. Germline CDR1 reads MNHNY; CDR2 reads SVGAGI (reference sequence). The V gene end was trimmed by 2 bases and the J gene end by 8 bases; junction bases not matched to a gene: 13. The CDR3 nucleotides are TGTGCCAGCAGTTACACCCCCACGACAGGGGAGGGCGGCTACACCTTC. Protein: CASSYTPTTGEGGYTF.

This chain uses TRBV10-2 with TRBJ2-7, with 8 bases lining up with TRBD1. Trimming removed 0 bases from V and 3 bases from J; junction bases left unmatched: 1. This CDR3 spans 14 amino acids. Germline V gives CDR1 WSHSY, CDR2 SAAADI. The DNA of the CDR3 is TGCGCCAGCAGTGAGTCGGGACAGGTCTACGAGCAGTACTTC. It is translated as CASSESGQVYEQYF.

The chain links TRBV5-1 to TRBJ2-1, with 8 positions matching TRBD2. Germline V gene lookup returns CDR1 SGHRS and CDR2 YFSETQ. The CDR3 contains 15 residues. J gave up 8 bases and V 1 base, and 8 bases lay outside the gene matches. This CDR3 is CASSLSPAGVHEQFF. The CDR3 nucleotides are TGCGCCAGCAGCTTGTCTCCAGCGGGGGTCCATGAGCAGTTCTTC.

The CDR3: CASSFYFVTANTGELFF. DNA of the CDR3: TGTGCCAGCAGCTTTTATTTCGTGACAGCGAACACCGGGGAGCTGTTTTTT. The chain links TRBV11-2 to TRBJ2-2; weak D call: TRBD1 (5 bases). The CDR3 is 17 residues long. Germline V gene data show CDR1 as SGHAT and CDR2 as FQNNGV. V shed 3 bases and J shed 0 bases, with 14 bases lying between them.

This clone has just one count. The gene calls are TRBV9 and TRBJ1-2; 10 bases map to TRBD1. In germline, CDR1 is SGDLS, CDR2 YYNGEE. This CDR3 has 15 amino acids. With 7 bases clipped from V and 6 bases from J, the junction kept 12 bases outside the gene matches. The CDR3 bases are TGTGCCAGCCACCTCACGGGACAGGGGCCAGATGGCTACACCTTC. Its protein is CASHLTGQGPDGYTF.

The chain uses TRBV18 and TRBJ2-2; D is perhaps TRBD1 (5 bases). V was shortened by 2 bases and J by 1 base, with 8 bases between the two germline ends. Germline loops: CDR1 KGHSH, CDR2 LQKENI. The CDR3 runs to 15 residues. The CDR3 DNA follows: TGTGCCAGCTCACCAGGGGCCCAGAACACCGGGGAGCTGTTTTTT. The encoded protein is CASSPGAQNTGELFF. The whole variable domain, filled in from reference TRBV18 and TRBJ2-2, reads NAGVMQNPRHLVRRRGQEARLRCSPMKGHSHVYWYRQLPEEGLKFMVYLQKENIIDESGMPKERFSAEFPKEGPSILRIQQVVRGDSAAYFCASSPGAQNTGELFFGEGSRLTVL.

The CDR3 loop is CASSPNTGQSGGPYEQYF. CDR3 DNA sequence: TGCGCCAGCAGCCCAAACACGGGACAGAGCGGTGGGCCCTACGAGCAGTACTTC. J is TRBJ2-7 and V is TRBV5-1; the match to TRBD1 covers 7 bases. J gave up 2 bases and V 4 bases, and 18 bases lay outside the gene matches. The CDR3 runs 18 residues. Per germline, CDR1 SGHRS and CDR2 YFSETQ.

The V and J genes are TRBV10-3 and TRBJ2-2, with TRBD2 as a possible D gene (6 bases). Germline V gene lookup returns CDR1 ENHRY and CDR2 SYGVKD. The CDR3 loop spans 16 amino acids. Trimming stripped 2 bases from V and 4 bases from J, with 14 bases between. The CDR3 here is CAISEALARVTGELFF. The DNA of the CDR3 is TGTGCCATCAGTGAGGCCCTAGCGCGGGTCACCGGGGAGCTGTTTTTT.

This chain links TRBV7-2 with TRBJ1-4, with TRBD1 as a possible D gene (6 bases). V lost 5 bases to trimming and J lost 10 bases, with 17 bases between them. The CDR3 sequence is 14 residues long. Germline CDR1 and CDR2: SGHTA and FQGNSA. The CDR3 region has the DNA TGTGCCAGCAGCCCATACTCCAGGGGAAGAAAACTGTTTTTT. It specifies CASSPYSRGRKLFF. Full variable domain (remainder filled in from reference TRBV7-2 and TRBJ1-4): GAGVSQSPSNKVTEKGKDVELRCDPISGHTALYWYRQSLGQGLEFLIYFQGNSAPDKSGLPSDRFSAERTGGSVSTLTIQRTQQEDSAVYLCASSPYSRGRKLFFGSGTQLSVL.

J is TRBJ2-7 and V is TRBV4-2; the D gene is possibly TRBD2 (5 bases). The CDR3 extends over 13 amino acids. Germline assignment: CDR1 LGHNA and CDR2 YNFKEQ. With 5 bases removed from V and 5 bases from J, the gap between germline ends came to 13 bases. For the CDR3, the DNA is TGTGCCAGCAGCTTCCGGGGTTTCGACGAGCAGTACTTC. Its translation: CASSFRGFDEQYF.

The chain is built from TRBV29-1 and TRBJ2-1, with 7 bases aligning to TRBD2. The V and J ends lost 5 bases and 2 bases, in that order; junction bases with no gene match: 6. The V gene's germline CDR1 is SQVTM and CDR2 ANQGSEA. CDR3 length: 14 amino acids. As DNA, the CDR3 is TGCAGCGTTTATCTAGCGGTAGCCTACAATGAGCAGTTCTTC. This gives the protein CSVYLAVAYNEQFF.

The chain joins TRBV7-2 to TRBJ1-2, with D possibly being TRBD1 (6 bases). Germline CDR1 and CDR2: SGHTA and FQGNSA. Trimming took off 1 base at V and 7 bases at J, with 19 bases between the two ends. CDR3 length: 16 residues. As DNA, the CDR3 is TGTGCCAGCAGCTTAGTCGGAGGGGGGGAGCTTCTTGGCTACACCTTC. Its protein product is CASSLVGGGELLGYTF. Variable domain in full (rest from reference TRBV7-2 and TRBJ1-2): GAGVSQSPSNKVTEKGKDVELRCDPISGHTALYWYRQSLGQGLEFLIYFQGNSAPDKSGLPSDRFSAERTGGSVSTLTIQRTQQEDSAVYLCASSLVGGGELLGYTFGSGTRLTVV.

This chain links TRBV19 with TRBJ2-7; TRBD2 aligns across 9 bases. CDR1 and CDR2 (germline): LNHDA, SQIVND (reference sequence). The V and J ends lost 6 bases and 7 bases, in that order; junction bases with no gene match: 13. The CDR3 length is 15 residues. As DNA, the CDR3 is TGTGCCAGTAGGGAAAGTAGCGGGGGCCTAGGAGAGCAGTACTTC. As protein: CASRESSGGLGEQYF.

This clone is termed large. The CDR3 reads CASSSGGNEQFF. Here the CDR3 DNA reads TGTGCCAGCAGTTCGGGGGGGAATGAGCAGTTCTTC. The V and J genes are TRBV28 and TRBJ2-1, with TRBD2 matching 8 bases. This CDR3 has 12 amino acids. Germline V lookup: CDR1 MDHEN, CDR2 SYDVKM. Trimming cost V 4 bases and J 7 bases; bases outside gene matches: 0.

This sequence joins TRBV5-3 and TRBJ1-5; 8 bases are a match to TRBD1. TRBV5-3 is known as an ORF, though its function is uncertain. The J segment lost 9 bases and the V segment lost 1 base, leaving 6 bases of the junction unmatched. The CDR3 is 14 amino acids. CDR3 loop: CARSLSTGDRPQHF. The CDR3 nucleotides read TGTGCCAGAAGCTTGTCGACAGGGGACAGGCCCCAGCATTTT.

This sequence joins TRBV25-1 and TRBJ1-2; tentatively, D is TRBD1 (5 bases). Trimming removed 3 bases from V and 7 bases from J, with 15 bases in between. Germline V CDR1 and CDR2: MGHDK, SYGVNS. This CDR3 comprises 14 residues. CDR3 bases: TGTGCCAGCAGTGACCGGGACTTTCAGGGTGGCTACACCTTC. Translation gives CASSDRDFQGGYTF.

The gene calls are TRBV2 and TRBJ2-7; 8 bases map to TRBD2. Germline CDR1 is SNHLY and CDR2 is FYNNEI. The CDR3 consists of 15 residues. V shed 5 bases, J shed 2 bases, and the junction held 8 bases outside the gene matches. The CDR3 nucleotides read TGTGCCAGCAGTCAAACTAGCGGTCCGACCTACGAGCAGTACTTC. Protein sequence: CASSQTSGPTYEQYF.

The chain has TRBV7-9 and TRBJ1-2; weak D call: TRBD1 (5 bases). This CDR3 comprises 13 residues. Germline CDR1 is SEHNR and CDR2 is FQNEAQ (reference sequence). Trimming shortened V by 4 bases and J by 2 bases, and 8 bases separated the two germline ends. CDR3 sequence reads: CASSSGSNYGYTF. In DNA, the CDR3 is TGTGCCAGCAGCTCAGGGTCCAACTATGGCTACACCTTC.

This clone was detected a few times. V is TRBV10-3 and J is TRBJ2-5; 9 nucleotides align to TRBD2. Germline values: CDR1 ENHRY, CDR2 SYGVKD. The J segment lost 5 bases and the V segment lost 1 base, leaving 5 bases of the junction unmatched. This CDR3 is 15 amino acids long. CDR3 DNA sequence: TGTGCCATCAGTGAGTTCGCGGGAGGGCCGGAGACCCAGTACTTC. Encoded protein: CAISEFAGGPETQYF.

The chain links TRBV10-3 to TRBJ2-1, with 8 nucleotides matching TRBD2. Germline CDR1 is ENHRY and CDR2 is SYGVKD. The junction had 6 bases not matched to a gene; V was cut back by 9 bases and J by 2 bases. This CDR3 region has 14 residues. This CDR3 is CAIRGGVAYNEQFF. CDR3 DNA: TGTGCCATTCGGGGGGGCGTCGCCTACAATGAGCAGTTCTTC.

The rearrangement uses TRBV14 and TRBJ2-5; unclear D gene. The germline CDR1 and CDR2 sequences are SGHDN and FVKESK. This CDR3 has 14 residues. V lost 3 bases and J 5 bases, leaving 13 bases between the germline ends. In DNA, the CDR3 is TGTGCCAGCAGCCAGTATTCCTCTATCGAGACCCAGTACTTC. It yields the protein CASSQYSSIETQYF.

The chain combines TRBV6-6 with TRBJ1-1; TRBD1 agrees at 9 bases. The CDR3 has 11 residues. The trim removed 9 bases at V and 10 bases at J, leaving 6 bases unmatched. Germline V gene data show CDR1 as MNHNY and CDR2 as SVGAGI (reference sequence). The CDR3 reads CASTGGGGAFF. In nucleotides, the CDR3 is TGTGCCAGTACAGGGGGCGGCGGAGCTTTCTTT.

In its sample, this clone was seen a few times. This chain links TRBV7-9 with TRBJ1-2; 9 nucleotides align to TRBD1. The CDR3 sequence is 14 residues long. Germline loops: CDR1 SEHNR, CDR2 FQNEAQ (reference sequence). The trim removed 5 bases at V and 2 bases at J, leaving 3 bases unmatched. The chain's CDR3 is CASSPDRGNYGYTF. Written as DNA, the CDR3 is TGTGCCAGCAGCCCGGACAGGGGCAACTATGGCTACACCTTC.

In its sample, this clone is large. The genes are TRBV4-1 and TRBJ2-5, with D tentatively TRBD2 (6 bases). Trimming left V 0 bases short and J 4 bases short, with 9 bases between. The CDR3 loop spans 14 amino acids. In germline, CDR1 is MGHRA, CDR2 YSYEKL. CDR3 protein: CASSQDGRRETQYF. The CDR3 DNA reads TGCGCCAGCAGCCAAGACGGGAGACGAGAGACCCAGTACTTC.

This chain uses TRBV6-5 with TRBJ2-5; maybe TRBD2 (7 bases). The germline V gene encodes CDR1 MNHEY and CDR2 SVGAGI. The CDR3 is 15 residues long. Trimming stripped 5 bases from V and 5 bases from J, with 18 bases between. The CDR3: CASSPPGGHRETQYF. For the CDR3, the DNA is TGTGCCAGCAGTCCCCCGGGGGGCCACCGGGAGACCCAGTACTTC.

The chain uses TRBV12-5 and TRBJ2-4; no reliable D call. The CDR3 loop spans 13 amino acids. Germline V lookup: CDR1 LGHNT, CDR2 FRNRAP. Deletions cut 0 bases from V and 9 bases from J, with 9 bases between. CDR3 coding DNA: TGTGCTAGTGGTTTGGTACTGAGTGGCATTCAGTACTTC. Protein: CASGLVLSGIQYF.